This note documents a single T cell receptor (beta chain) sequence. Antigen: not known. The data are from a study of T cell responses to AZD1222 COVID-19 vaccine. General study points: Mostly white British, mostly female donors; authors suggested clonal diversity may be underestimated. The reported proportion of spike-specific TCRs targeting unmutated variant regions was nearly half. Regions 160-218 and 743-854 dominated among vaccine-associated CD4 TCRs spanning spike. All repertoire sampling was performed exclusively after the peak T cell response.

Trimming stripped 5 bases from V and 8 bases from J, with 15 bases between. Germline CDR1 and CDR2: SGHAT and FQNNGV. This CDR3 is built from 14 residues. This table comes from immunoSEQ multiplex PCR, and its TCRdb copy is limited to in-frame clones, with some not included. The data show 100,000 or so clones, with more than 75% seen just once and 10% held by the top ten. This TCR was recovered from an adult who received the AZD1222 COVID-19 vaccine. The sample in question was peripheral blood, obtained 28 days after the second AZD1222 dose. The V and J genes are TRBV11-2 and TRBJ1-4, with D unresolved. CDR3 region: CASSPRTYNEKLFF. The CDR3 DNA reads as TGTGCCAGCAGCCCCCGGACGTATAACGAAAAACTGTTTTTT.